Each of the 11 T cell receptor beta chains below was sequenced from the same sample in a study of graft-versus-host responses after intestinal transplantation. Measured with immunoSEQ multiplex PCR; TCRdb has only the in-frame clones, and not every one. The sample has around 1,100 clones; under 80% are singletons. Investigators treated the graft tissue so that it released intraepithelial and lamina propria lymphocytes. The sequencing used ileum tissue, collected 250 days after intestinal transplantation. The receptors derive from a human patient who received an intestinal transplant, so some T cells may come from the graft donor.

The V call is TRBV28, the J call TRBJ2-5; D is unclear. The germline CDR1 and CDR2 sequences are MDHEN and SYDVKM. Trimming took off 5 bases at V and 5 bases at J, with 15 bases between the two ends. This CDR3 is 14 amino acids long. CDR3 sequence: CASSLDPVRETQYF. The CDR3 DNA sequence: TGTGCCAGCAGTCTTGATCCGGTCCGGGAGACCCAGTACTTC.

The chain employs TRBV6-5 and TRBJ1-4; tentative D call: TRBD1 (6 bases). The CDR3 contains 15 residues. Deletions cut 7 bases from V and 7 bases from J, with 19 bases between. Per germline, CDR1 MNHEY and CDR2 SVGAGI. Here the CDR3 DNA reads TGTGCCAGCACTTCGAACAGGGCTAAGGGTGAAAAACTGTTTTTT. Translated: CASTSNRAKGEKLFF.

This clone appeared once. The chain carries TRBV7-2 and TRBJ2-5, with 8 bases identical to TRBD1. Germline values: CDR1 SGHTA, CDR2 FQGNSA. After removal of 2 bases from V and 5 bases from J, the junction contained 7 bases not matched to a gene. This CDR3 is 15 amino acids long. This CDR3 reads CASSLSRGRGETQYF. DNA of the CDR3: TGTGCCAGCAGCTTATCCAGGGGGCGCGGGGAGACCCAGTACTTC.

The chain is built from TRBV23-1 and TRBJ2-7, with 9 bases identical to TRBD1. TRBV23-1 is filed as an ORF, its function uncertain. V lost 8 bases to trimming and J lost 5 bases; unmatched junction nucleotides: 10. The CDR3 length is 14 residues. The chain's CDR3 is CASEQTGGRHEQYF. In DNA form, the CDR3 reads TGCGCCAGCGAGCAGACAGGGGGGCGCCACGAGCAGTACTTC.

CDR3 loop: CASSEYRAWGEQYF. Written as DNA, the CDR3 is TGTGCCAGCAGCGAATACAGGGCTTGGGGCGAGCAGTACTTC. The chain links TRBV11-2 to TRBJ2-7; tentatively, D is TRBD1 (6 bases). The ends were cut back, 5 bases at V and 6 bases at J, with 17 bases in the middle. Germline V CDR1 and CDR2: SGHAT, FQNNGV. The CDR3 sequence is 14 residues long.

V and J are TRBV7-9 and TRBJ1-2; D is unresolved. This CDR3 has 13 amino acids. V was pared by 0 bases and J by 4 bases, with 6 bases between. The germline V gene encodes CDR1 SEHNR and CDR2 FQNEAQ (reference sequence). CDR3 sequence reads: CASSLAALYGYTF. Here the CDR3 DNA reads TGTGCCAGCAGCTTAGCAGCTCTCTATGGCTACACCTTC.

V and J are TRBV28 and TRBJ2-7, with 9 bases identical to TRBD2. The V segment lost 5 bases and the J segment 2 bases; nucleotides outside the gene matches: 13. The germline gives CDR1 MDHEN, CDR2 SYDVKM. The CDR3 runs 17 residues. Here the CDR3 DNA reads TGTGCCAGCAGTAGTAGGTTTAGCGGGAGCGGGACCTACGAGCAGTACTTC. Encoded protein: CASSSRFSGSGTYEQYF.

J is TRBJ1-2 and V is TRBV7-2; TRBD1 matches at 11 bases. The CDR3 runs to 15 residues. The V segment lost 5 bases and the J segment 4 bases; nucleotides outside the gene matches: 6. Germline loops: CDR1 SGHTA, CDR2 FQGNSA. The CDR3 sequence is CASSQGQGAGYGYTF. CDR3 DNA sequence: TGTGCCAGCAGCCAAGGACAGGGGGCGGGCTATGGCTACACCTTC.

The count of this clone is one. This chain links TRBV30 with TRBJ2-1; D might be TRBD2 (6 bases). Germline V lookup: CDR1 GTSNPN, CDR2 SVGIG (reference sequence). V lost 5 bases to trimming and J lost 6 bases, with 23 bases between them. The CDR3 spans 16 residues. CDR3 DNA: TGTGCCTGGGTTGGGGACTCCCTCCGAATTGGCAATGAGCAGTTCTTC. Encoded protein: CAWVGDSLRIGNEQFF.

This rearrangement joins TRBV9 to TRBJ2-7; no clear D. Germline V gene lookup returns CDR1 SGDLS and CDR2 YYNGEE. Trimming removed 4 bases from V and 4 bases from J, with 18 bases in between. This CDR3 has 15 residues. The CDR3 spells CASSPGQGVIYEQYF. In nucleotides, the CDR3 is TGTGCCAGCAGCCCCGGGCAAGGTGTGATTTACGAGCAGTACTTC. Complete variable domain (other parts from reference TRBV9 and TRBJ2-7): DSGVTQTPKHLITATGQRVTLRCSPRSGDLSVYWYQQSLDQGLQFLIQYYNGEERAKGNILERFSAQQFPDLHSELNLSSLELGDSALYFCASSPGQGVIYEQYFGPGTRLTVT.

This clone was observed a single time. This rearrangement joins TRBV28 to TRBJ2-1; D is ambiguous. CDR1 is MDHEN and CDR2 is SYDVKM in the germline V gene. V lost 3 bases and J 4 bases, leaving 16 bases between the germline ends. This CDR3 comprises 16 residues. The chain's CDR3 is CASSFAPRTLYNEQFF. The CDR3 DNA reads TGTGCCAGCAGTTTCGCCCCTCGGACCTTATACAATGAGCAGTTCTTC.